This T cell receptor (beta chain) was obtained from a study of T-cell reconstitution after alpha-beta-depleted transplantation in children (dated by TCRdb to about 2016). In terms of the full investigation: Using TCR repertoire profiling, the study followed T-cell immune reconstitution in a quantitative way in children after TCRalphabeta/CD19-depleted allogeneic hematopoietic cell transplantation.

The method behind the library was PCR. The instrument given in TCRdb is Illumina HiSeq 2500. To normalize quantification of the TCRbeta repertoire, the TCR libraries were built with molecular barcoding that relied on unique molecular identifiers. The public reads were quality trimmed at Q25 with fastp and then assembled into clones with MiXCR by TCRdb, keeping productive beta chains. CDR3 protein duplicates are merged, each entry listing the most common genes and DNA. The sample data list about 980,000 distinct CDR3 sequences, and around 30% of these were observed just once. The ten largest clonotypes hold over 25% of the sample. This clonotype showed up many times. The antigen it recognizes is unknown. It has no much larger one-base neighbor in the sample; base qualities were not kept. Broader findings and caveats from the paper: Over the following months the frequencies of hyperexpanded clones went down, and after one year T-cell counts and TCRbeta diversity were mostly credited to newly produced T cells. In some patients, the high TCRbeta diversity seen at day 60 was put down to recipient T cells and intrathymic progenitors that had survived conditioning. The apparently early recovery of alphabetaT-cell counts about two months after transplant reportedly depended on only several hundred rapidly expanded clones that came from non-depleted graft cells.

Trimming costs V 3 bases and J 6 bases, and their ends lie 5 bases apart. From cysteine to phenylalanine, the CDR3 is 12 amino acids long. Only the CDR3 portion is preserved as DNA: 36 bases, with reading frame beginning at the first base. Interpreted using the paper, the treatment or condition label stands for: allogeneic hematopoietic cell transplantation with graft depleted of TCRalphabeta T cells and CD19 B cells. The transplant recipients were children given TCRalphabeta/CD19-depleted allogeneic hematopoietic cell grafts. The sequence came from a boy under two years old who had a stem cell transplant for SCID, so the T cells may come from the graft donor. The rearranged chain carries TRBV12-3 or TRBV12-4 and TRBJ2-2, with the D gene not clear enough to name. The sample here was PBMCs, mostly from graft donor cells, taken 360 days after TCRalphabeta/CD19-depleted stem cell transplant. The CDR3 region: CASSFPAGELFF. The bases read TGTGCCAGCAGTTTTCCAGCCGGGGAGCTGTTTTTT.